The 17 T cell receptor beta chains listed next were all sequenced from one sample in a study of blood T cell repertoires in COVID-19. Method: immunoSEQ multiplex PCR; TCRdb's copy keeps in-frame clones and lacks some. The table shows roughly 40,000 clones, with about 80% occurring only once. Sequenced input: peripheral blood. The receptors here all came from a man in his sixties or seventies with acute or convalescent COVID-19.

This clone was seen only a few times. The CDR3 here is CASSADRGPGNTIYF. In nucleotides, the CDR3 is TGTGCCAGCAGCGCCGACAGGGGACCTGGAAACACCATATATTTT. The rearrangement joins TRBV7-3 to TRBJ1-3; the match to TRBD1 covers 8 bases. Germline V gene sequence: CDR1 SGHTA, CDR2 FQGTGA. J gave up 2 bases and V 5 bases, and 5 bases lay outside the gene matches. The CDR3 is 15 amino acids.

J is TRBJ1-4 and V is TRBV6-2 or TRBV6-3; 8 nucleotides line up with TRBD1. With 4 bases clipped from V and 1 base from J, the junction kept 5 bases outside the gene matches. CDR1 and CDR2 (germline): MNHEY, SVGEGT. CDR3 length: 16 residues. CDR3 sequence: CASSLPGTGTNEKLFF. Here the CDR3 DNA reads TGTGCCAGCAGTTTACCCGGGACAGGAACTAATGAAAAACTGTTTTTT.

This clone was seen more than once but under ten times. The chain has TRBV2 and TRBJ1-1; D ambiguous. V lost 6 bases and J lost 0, with 8 bases in between. Germline CDR1 SNHLY, CDR2 FYNNEI. The CDR3 is 13 amino acids. Here the CDR3 DNA reads TGTGCCAGCAGCCGGGAGGTGAACACTGAAGCTTTCTTT. Encoded protein: CASSREVNTEAFF.

V and J are TRBV7-9 and TRBJ1-1; a possible D gene is TRBD1 (5 bases). The germline CDR1 and CDR2 sequences are SEHNR and FQNEAQ (reference sequence). V gave up 2 bases and J gave up 2 bases, with 9 bases separating them. CDR3 length equals 14 residues. The CDR3 loop is CASSLRTLNTEAFF. DNA for the CDR3: TGTGCCAGCAGCTTACGGACACTAAACACTGAAGCTTTCTTT.

The chain employs TRBV7-9 and TRBJ1-3; no clear D. The CDR3 extends over 14 amino acids. Trimming shortened V by 0 bases and J by 6 bases, and 9 bases separated the two germline ends. Per the germline V gene, CDR1 is SEHNR and CDR2 is FQNEAQ (reference sequence). CDR3 residues: CASSLAGRKNTIYF. Here the CDR3 DNA reads TGTGCCAGCAGCTTAGCTGGCAGGAAAAACACCATATATTTT.

The chain employs TRBV9 and TRBJ2-3, with TRBD1 matching 9 bases. CDR1 is SGDLS, CDR2 YYNGEE, per germline. The CDR3 contains 14 residues. With V trimmed by 10 bases and J by 5 bases, 11 bases remained unmatched. In DNA form, the CDR3 reads TGTGCCTCAGGGACAGGGCGGGAGAAAGATACGCAGTATTTT. This gives the protein CASGTGREKDTQYF.

As concerns this clone: The same CDR3 is also encoded by other DNA sequences in this sample. The chain recombines TRBV7-2 with TRBJ2-5, with TRBD2 as a possible D gene (7 bases). The CDR3 sequence is 14 residues long. Germline V gives CDR1 SGHTA, CDR2 FQGNSA. Trimming shortened V by 1 base and J by 5 bases, and 11 bases separated the two germline ends. The CDR3 loop is CASSLGGGRETQYF. As DNA, the CDR3 is TGTGCCAGCAGCTTAGGGGGGGGCCGGGAGACCCAGTACTTC.

The J gene is TRBJ1-1, the V gene TRBV5-4; D call uncertain. This CDR3 is 13 amino acids long. Trimming removed 4 bases from V and 5 bases from J, with 12 bases in between. Looked up from germline, CDR1 is SGHNT and CDR2 is YYREEE (reference sequence). The CDR3: CASSLEPQTEAFF. For the CDR3, the DNA is TGTGCCAGCAGCCTAGAGCCCCAGACTGAAGCTTTCTTT.

This chain connects TRBV9 to TRBJ1-6; the D is unclear. Germline CDR1 SGDLS, CDR2 YYNGEE. Trimming left V 3 bases short and J 6 bases short, with 7 bases between. The CDR3 totals 13 residues. The CDR3 sequence is CASSGEPNSPLHF. In DNA, the CDR3 is TGTGCCAGCAGCGGAGAACCTAATTCACCCCTCCACTTT.

CDR3 in amino acids: CASSLWGLSYGYTF. The CDR3 DNA sequence: TGTGCCAGCAGTTTATGGGGGCTTAGCTATGGCTACACCTTC. The chain is built from TRBV28 and TRBJ1-2, with a tentative D call TRBD1 (5 bases). In germline, CDR1 is MDHEN, CDR2 SYDVKM. V lost 0 bases to trimming and J lost 4 bases, with 9 bases between them. This CDR3 spans 14 amino acids.

The chain has TRBV2 and TRBJ1-1, with no clear D. Trimming took 4 bases from V and 0 from J, leaving 9 bases between them. Germline assignment: CDR1 SNHLY and CDR2 FYNNEI. CDR3 length: 14 amino acids. This CDR3 is CASSVDFMNTEAFF. As DNA, the CDR3 is TGTGCCAGCAGTGTGGACTTCATGAACACTGAAGCTTTCTTT.

This sequence joins TRBV4-1 and TRBJ1-6; possible D gene TRBD1, 6 bases. The V gene's germline CDR1 is MGHRA and CDR2 YSYEKL. There are 19 residues in the CDR3. V dropped 0 bases and J dropped 10 bases, with 25 bases sitting between them. DNA of the CDR3: TGCGCCAGCAGCCAAGAGATGGTCGGACAGCCCATTGGGGGATCACCCCTCCACTTT. As protein: CASSQEMVGQPIGGSPLHF.

This clone was observed a few times. The gene calls are TRBV18 and TRBJ1-5; 10 bases line up with TRBD1. There are 16 residues in the CDR3. Germline CDR1 reads KGHSH; CDR2 reads LQKENI. The trim removed 1 base at V and 6 bases at J, leaving 6 bases unmatched. For the CDR3, the DNA is TGTGCCAGCTCACCACTCGGCGGACAGGGGGGTCAGCCCCAGCATTTT. Its protein product is CASSPLGGQGGQPQHF. The whole variable domain, remainder taken from reference TRBV18 and TRBJ1-5, is NAGVMQNPRHLVRRRGQEARLRCSPMKGHSHVYWYRQLPEEGLKFMVYLQKENIIDESGMPKERFSAEFPKEGPSILRIQQVVRGDSAAYFCASSPLGGQGGQPQHFGDGTRLSIL.

This sequence joins TRBV4-1 and TRBJ1-5, with TRBD1 as a possible D gene (6 bases). The CDR3 spans 14 residues. Germline V gives CDR1 MGHRA, CDR2 YSYEKL. Trimming removed 3 bases at V and 4 bases at J, with 10 bases between. Written as DNA, the CDR3 is TGCGCCAGCAGCCAGACCCAGGGGAATCAGCCCCAGCATTTT. Translation gives CASSQTQGNQPQHF.

A single count supports this clone. The chain uses TRBV28 and TRBJ2-7; perhaps TRBD1 as D (7 bases). Germline V lookup: CDR1 MDHEN, CDR2 SYDVKM. The ends were cut back, 5 bases at V and 2 bases at J, with 16 bases in the middle. This CDR3 region has 15 residues. CDR3 protein: CASSEGGTETYEQYF. The CDR3, as DNA: TGTGCCAGCAGTGAAGGGGGGACAGAAACCTACGAGCAGTACTTC.

This chain uses TRBV5-1 with TRBJ2-5; D may be TRBD1 (6 bases). The CDR3 consists of 16 residues. The V end was cut by 3 bases, the J end by 1 base, with 16 bases between. In germline, CDR1 is SGHRS, CDR2 YFSETQ. The CDR3, as DNA: TGCGCCAGCAGCTGGGTTGGGGGCGGCCTCCAAGAGACCCAGTACTTC. Protein sequence: CASSWVGGGLQETQYF. Using reference TRBV5-1 and TRBJ2-5 for the parts outside the CDR3, the full variable domain is KAGVTQTPRYLIKTRGQQVTLSCSPISGHRSVSWYQQTPGQGLQFLFEYFSETQRNKGNFPGRFSGRQFSNSRSEMNVSTLELGDSALYLCASSWVGGGLQETQYFGPGTRLLVL.

The chain recombines TRBV7-2 with TRBJ1-3, with D maybe TRBD1 (5 bases). The CDR3 has 16 amino acids. Trimming cost V 5 bases and J 2 bases, with 16 bases left between them. Germline V CDR1 and CDR2: SGHTA, FQGNSA. The CDR3 loop reads CASSPHQLGPGNTIYF. Written as DNA, the CDR3 is TGTGCCAGCAGCCCCCATCAACTGGGGCCTGGAAACACCATATATTTT.